This T cell receptor (beta chain) was captured in a study of shared clonotypes between healthy human individuals. Study-level findings and limits: A few donors shared approximately 5% of their naive CD4 clonotypes.

The study drew its donors from healthy HIV-negative adults without recent acute infections or vaccinations. As regards this clone: Its antigen is unidentified.

TCRdb's copy holds only in-frame clones and misses some; the assay was immunoSEQ multiplex PCR. The sample has a few million clones; 85% to 95% are singletons. With V trimmed by 3 bases and J by 2 bases, 3 bases remained unmatched. The CDR3 contains 14 residues. Per the germline V gene, CDR1 is SGHRS and CDR2 is YFSETQ. The receptor comes from a man between 18 and 35 years old in good health. Some clones in this sample may be carry-over from other donors' samples. The sequenced material came from naive CD4+ T cells from PBMCs. Subset defined: CD45RA+ positively selected. V gene TRBV5-1 combines with J gene TRBJ2-5, with 8 nucleotides matching TRBD1. CDR3 residues: CASSWGTGQETQYF. CDR3 bases: TGCGCCAGCAGCTGGGGGACAGGTCAAGAGACCCAGTACTTC.